Ten or more counts support the clone carrying this T cell receptor beta chain. Its antigen remains unidentified. The entry originates in a study of human T cells and chemical hapten exposure. Study-level results: Expanded TCRs showed more large CDR3 clusters than pre-sensitization or healthy control sets.

Time point defined: patch test 2, 6 weeks after DPC sensitization. Treatment indicated: therapeutic diphenylcyclopropenone sensitization with weekly scalp DPC. Attachment of unique molecular identifiers to individual cDNA molecules was performed in the library. TCRdb itself ran the RACE reads through MiXCR, one entry per CDR3 protein. Of tens of thousands of distinct CDR3 sequences in the sample, 3% to 3.5% were seen once. In germline, CDR1 is MGHDK, CDR2 SYGVNS. The V gene lost 4 bases and the J gene lost 7 bases, with 16 bases spanning the gap. The CDR3 covers 14 residues. The sequencing used whole blood, collected in connection with sensitization to the hapten diphenylcyclopropenone (DPC). V gene TRBV25-1 combines with J gene TRBJ1-1; a weak D match, TRBD1 (6 bases). This sequence originates from a man in his forties or fifties with alopecia areata. Some clones in this sample may be carry-over from other donors' samples. The CDR3 region is CASSAASGTNEAFF. The CDR3 DNA is TGTGCCAGCAGTGCAGCCTCCGGGACAAATGAAGCTTTCTTT.